The 27 T cell receptor beta chains presented below share a single source sample, sequenced in a study of control samples from healthy donors and cancer patients. Libraries were prepared by immunoSEQ multiplex PCR; TCRdb keeps only in-frame clonotypes and omits some of them. The top ten clones hold under 10% of a sample with tens of thousands of clones, approximately 88% of them seen once. Input material: PBMCs. These receptors were taken from a woman in her forties or fifties with colorectal cancer.

The genes are TRBV6-5 and TRBJ2-7; possible D gene TRBD2, 6 bases. The CDR3 covers 12 residues. The V gene's germline CDR1 is MNHEY and CDR2 SVGAGI. The CDR3 spells CVTGRGRGEQYV. As DNA, the CDR3 is TGTGTAACCGGGCGGGGTCGGGGCGAGCAGTACGTC.

V and J are TRBV12-5 and TRBJ2-5; D possibly corresponds to TRBD1 (6 bases). The V and J ends lost 0 bases and 3 bases respectively, with 8 bases between them. CDR3 length equals 14 residues. Germline-derived CDR1 and CDR2 are LGHNT and FRNRAP. CDR3 sequence (DNA): TGTGCTAGTGGTTTGGTACCAGGGGAAGAGACCCAGTACTTC. This encodes CASGLVPGEETQYF.

CDR3 bases: TGCGCCAGCAGCTTGGGACAGGGGAGCTCCTACGAGCAGTACGTC. This gives the protein CASSLGQGSSYEQYV. V usage is TRBV5-1 and J usage is TRBJ2-7; 8 bases are a match to TRBD1. CDR3 length equals 15 residues. Losses at the gene ends were 0 bases for V and 0 bases for J; bases not matched to a gene: 2. Germline CDR1 reads SGHRS; CDR2 reads YFSETQ.

Notes on this clone: The same CDR3 also results from other DNA sequences found in this sample. This CDR3 reads CASSVGEYNEQFF. CDR3 sequence (DNA): TGTGCCAGCAGCGTAGGGGAGTACAATGAGCAGTTCTTC. The chain has TRBV9 and TRBJ2-1, with a possible D match to TRBD2 (5 bases). The CDR3 is made up of 13 amino acids. V lost 0 bases and J lost 4, with 5 bases in between. Germline CDR1 SGDLS, CDR2 YYNGEE.

The chain carries TRBV10-3 and TRBJ1-2; no firm D call. Trimming took 2 bases from V and 8 from J, leaving 12 bases between them. Germline CDR1 is ENHRY and CDR2 is SYGVKD. There are 13 residues in the CDR3. In nucleotides, the CDR3 is TGTGCCATCAGTGAGGAAAGGGAAGACGGCTACACCTTC. Amino acid sequence: CAISEEREDGYTF.

The chain is built from TRBV4-1 and TRBJ1-1, with D uncertain. CDR3 length: 11 amino acids. V dropped 6 bases and J dropped 1 base, with 3 bases sitting between them. Looked up from germline, CDR1 is MGHRA and CDR2 is YSYEKL. The CDR3 protein is CASRRNTEAFF. CDR3 DNA: TGCGCCAGCAGGAGGAACACTGAAGCTTTCTTT.

The chain uses TRBV12-5 and TRBJ2-5, with 10 bases fitting TRBD1. CDR1 is LGHNT, CDR2 FRNRAP, per germline. This CDR3 is built from 17 residues. J gave up 1 base and V 0 bases, and 5 bases lay outside the gene matches. The CDR3 region is CASGLVKTGGGQETQYF. Written as DNA, the CDR3 is TGTGCTAGTGGTTTGGTAAAGACAGGGGGCGGCCAAGAGACCCAGTACTTC.

This clone was seen just once. Within the sample, other DNA sequences also encode this same CDR3. This chain connects TRBV27 to TRBJ2-7; D is perhaps TRBD1 (6 bases). Trimming cost V 4 bases and J 2 bases, with 15 bases left between them. Germline CDR1 and CDR2: MNHEY and SMNVEV (reference sequence). The CDR3 loop spans 15 amino acids. The CDR3 DNA reads as TGTGCCAGCAGTTGGGTGGACAGCCCCCCCTACGAGCAGTACGTC. It codes for CASSWVDSPPYEQYV.

V is TRBV6-5 and J is TRBJ1-1; a possible D gene is TRBD1 (5 bases). The germline CDR1 and CDR2 sequences are MNHEY and SVGAGI. The V and J ends lost 7 bases and 1 base respectively, with 13 bases between them. The CDR3 totals 14 residues. The CDR3 DNA reads as TGTGCCAGCACCCAAAGACAGACGAACACTGAAGCTTTCTTT. Its protein is CASTQRQTNTEAFF.

The chain couples TRBV7-8 to TRBJ1-4; D is uncertain. V was cut by 1 base and J by 4 bases, with 7 bases left in between. The CDR3 has 14 amino acids. In germline, CDR1 is SGHVS, CDR2 FQNEAQ. Here the CDR3 DNA reads TGTGCCAGCAGCTTAGGGAGGGTTAATGAAAAACTGTTTTTT. Protein: CASSLGRVNEKLFF.

The chain uses TRBV19 and TRBJ1-3; weak D call: TRBD1 (6 bases). The CDR3 runs 16 residues. V was pared by 4 bases and J by 0 bases, with 13 bases between. The germline gives CDR1 LNHDA, CDR2 SQIVND (reference sequence). The CDR3, as DNA: TGTGCCAGTAGTACAACAGGGATCCTCTCTGGAAACACCATATATTTT. This encodes CASSTTGILSGNTIYF.

The V gene is TRBV25-1, the J gene TRBJ2-1; 8 nucleotides line up with TRBD1. This CDR3 contains 17 residues. The germline CDR1 and CDR2 sequences are MGHDK and SYGVNS. V lost 4 bases to trimming and J lost 0 bases; unmatched junction nucleotides: 8. Here the CDR3 DNA reads TGTGCCAGCAGTGCCTCAGGGGGCCGGGGCTCCTACAATGAGCAGTTCTTC. As protein: CASSASGGRGSYNEQFF.

For the CDR3, the DNA is TGTGCCAGCAGTACACTAGCGGGAGCGACAGATACGCAGTATTTT. Its translation: CASSTLAGATDTQYF. The J gene is TRBJ2-3, the V gene TRBV2; 11 bases match TRBD2. Germline V gives CDR1 SNHLY, CDR2 FYNNEI. Trimming removed 5 bases from V and 3 bases from J; junction bases left unmatched: 4. The CDR3 extends over 15 amino acids.

This chain connects TRBV28 to TRBJ1-2; no clear D. Per germline, CDR1 MDHEN and CDR2 SYDVKM. V was shortened by 10 bases and J by 8 bases, with 20 bases between the two germline ends. The CDR3 covers 13 residues. The CDR3 region is CATSLEGSRGYTF. Here the CDR3 DNA reads TGTGCCACCTCATTAGAGGGTTCAAGGGGCTACACCTTC.

The CDR3: CASSLQGTTEAFF. CDR3 nucleotides: TGTGCCAGCAGTTTACAGGGGACCACTGAAGCTTTCTTT. The V gene is TRBV12-3 or TRBV12-4, the J gene TRBJ1-1, with TRBD1 as a possible D gene (6 bases). The length of the CDR3 is 13 residues. V was shortened by 2 bases and J by 4 bases, with 8 bases between the two germline ends.

The chain has TRBV7-9 and TRBJ1-5; D uncertain. V was cut by 1 base and J by 4 bases, with 8 bases left in between. Germline assignment: CDR1 SEHNR and CDR2 FQNEAQ (reference sequence). The CDR3 loop spans 14 amino acids. The CDR3 sequence is CASSLGAANQPQHF. The CDR3 nucleotides read TGTGCCAGCAGCTTAGGTGCAGCAAATCAGCCCCAGCATTTT.

This chain connects TRBV5-1 to TRBJ2-2; TRBD1 matches 11 bases. The CDR3 is 15 amino acids. V shed 4 bases and J 7 bases; nucleotides not matched to a gene: 6. Germline V lookup: CDR1 SGHRS, CDR2 YFSETQ. The CDR3 nucleotides are TGCGCCAGCAGCGTAGGACAGGGGGCAGACGGGGAGCTGTTTTTT. This gives the protein CASSVGQGADGELFF.

V usage is TRBV12-3 or TRBV12-4 and J usage is TRBJ2-2; unclear D gene. This CDR3 is 12 amino acids long. The V gene lost 3 bases and the J gene lost 7 bases, with 6 bases spanning the gap. CDR3 nucleotides: TGTGCCAGCAGTTTGAATTACGGGGAGCTGTTTTTT. Translation: CASSLNYGELFF.

The chain carries TRBV7-3 and TRBJ2-5; 11 positions match TRBD1. The ends lost 5 bases at V and 5 bases at J; junction bases unmatched: 7. In germline, CDR1 is SGHTA, CDR2 FQGTGA. The CDR3 has 15 amino acids. The CDR3 region has the DNA TGTGCCAGCAGCCCCTTCGGGACAGGGGGGGAGACCCAGTACTTC. Translation: CASSPFGTGGETQYF.

The genes are TRBV6-2 or TRBV6-3 and TRBJ2-1; 11 bases map to TRBD1. The CDR3 sequence is 15 residues long. Germline values: CDR1 MNHEY, CDR2 SVGEGT. V lost 4 bases, J lost 7 bases, and 6 bases stayed unmatched. The CDR3 DNA reads TGTGCCAGCAGTTCCGGGACAGGGGGTCGGAATGAGCAGTTCTTC. Translating gives CASSSGTGGRNEQFF.

The rearrangement joins TRBV29-1 to TRBJ2-1; D gene ambiguous. CDR1 is SQVTM and CDR2 is ANQGSEA in the germline V gene. The length of the CDR3 is 13 residues. The V end lost 2 bases, the J end lost 4 bases, and 9 bases lay between the germline ends. The CDR3 bases are TGCAGCGTTGAACCTACGACGTACAATGAGCAGTTCTTC. This sequence encodes CSVEPTTYNEQFF.

V is TRBV7-9 and J is TRBJ1-4; no definite D call. Germline CDR1 and CDR2: SEHNR and FQNEAQ (reference sequence). Trimming pared 0 bases from V and 2 bases from J, leaving 4 bases between. This CDR3 spans 14 amino acids. This chain's CDR3 is CASSLAGTNEKLFF. Here the CDR3 DNA reads TGTGCCAGCAGCTTAGCGGGGACTAATGAAAAACTGTTTTTT. Based on the CDR3 plus reference TRBV7-9 and TRBJ1-4, the full variable domain is DTGVSQNPRHKITKRGQNVTFRCDPISEHNRLYWYRQTLGQGPEFLTYFQNEAQLEKSRLLSDRFSAERPKGSFSTLEIQRTEQGDSAMYLCASSLAGTNEKLFFGSGTQLSVL.

The J gene is TRBJ1-2, the V gene TRBV5-1; D gene ambiguous. The CDR3 sequence is 15 residues long. The V gene's germline CDR1 is SGHRS and CDR2 YFSETQ. Trimming removed 4 bases from V and 4 bases from J, with 17 bases in between. The CDR3 DNA reads as TGCGCCAGCAGCCCAGGACGGACGGACCCCTATGGCTACACCTTC. Protein: CASSPGRTDPYGYTF. Combining the CDR3 with reference TRBV5-1 and TRBJ1-2 gives the whole variable domain KAGVTQTPRYLIKTRGQQVTLSCSPISGHRSVSWYQQTPGQGLQFLFEYFSETQRNKGNFPGRFSGRQFSNSRSEMNVSTLELGDSALYLCASSPGRTDPYGYTFGSGTRLTVV.

The chain employs TRBV28 and TRBJ1-6; 9 bases align to TRBD1. Trimming cost V 4 bases and J 3 bases; bases outside gene matches: 7. Germline lookup yields CDR1 MDHEN and CDR2 SYDVKM. CDR3 length: 17 amino acids. CDR3 amino acids: CASSSSGQGLYNSPLHF. The DNA of the CDR3 is TGTGCCAGCAGTTCATCGGGACAGGGCCTCTATAATTCACCCCTCCACTTT.

This chain connects TRBV7-3 to TRBJ2-1, with a tentative D call TRBD2 (5 bases). The CDR3 is 12 amino acids. Looked up from germline, CDR1 is SGHTA and CDR2 is FQGTGA. V lost 5 bases and J lost 7, with 9 bases in between. The CDR3 loop reads CASSRTGNEQFF. DNA of the CDR3: TGTGCCAGCAGCCGAACGGGGAATGAGCAGTTCTTC.

The chain carries TRBV29-1 and TRBJ1-2, with D unresolved. Trimming pared 3 bases from V and 0 bases from J, leaving 8 bases between. This CDR3 comprises 13 residues. Per the germline V gene, CDR1 is SQVTM and CDR2 is ANQGSEA. CDR3 sequence (DNA): TGCAGCGTTGATCCGGGAGCTAACTATGGCTACACCTTC. This gives the protein CSVDPGANYGYTF.

The rearrangement uses TRBV7-9 and TRBJ1-1; 9 bases fit TRBD1. This CDR3 has 15 amino acids. Looked up from germline, CDR1 is SEHNR and CDR2 is FQNEAQ (reference sequence). The ends lost 5 bases at V and 0 bases at J; junction bases unmatched: 4. CDR3 bases: TGTGCCAGCAGCCCCGGACAGGGGATGAACACTGAAGCTTTCTTT. It is translated as CASSPGQGMNTEAFF. The full variable domain, completed using reference TRBV7-9 and TRBJ1-1, is DTGVSQNPRHKITKRGQNVTFRCDPISEHNRLYWYRQTLGQGPEFLTYFQNEAQLEKSRLLSDRFSAERPKGSFSTLEIQRTEQGDSAMYLCASSPGQGMNTEAFFGQGTRLTVV.